What follows describes a single T cell receptor beta chain. Generated by immunoSEQ multiplex PCR, the TCRdb table keeps only in-frame clones and is missing some. The repertoire holds 95,000 to 150,000 clones, with more than 75% as singletons. Germline loops: CDR1 LNHDA, CDR2 SQIVND (reference sequence). V gave up 0 bases and J gave up 16 bases; unmatched junction bases: 8. The CDR3 extends over 13 amino acids. The sample originates from a study of control samples from healthy donors and cancer patients. The gene calls are TRBV19 and TRBJ1-4; 7 bases agree with TRBD1. This TCR came from a man aged 55 to 70 in good health. What was sequenced was blood. CDR3 DNA sequence: TGTGCCAGTAGTATAGACGTCCGGACAGGAACGTTTTTT. The encoded protein is CASSIDVRTGTFF.